This section outlines one T cell receptor (beta chain) sequence together with its context. The target of this receptor is not known. Base qualities are not recorded, but no much larger clone differs from it by a single base. Whole blood was collected in K2EDTA tubes by collaborating institutions according to the institutions' own protocols. For TCRbeta analysis, collaborators shipped samples as frozen whole blood, isolated PBMCs, or DNA extracted from either of those sample types. This sample is drawn from a study of blood T cell repertoires in COVID-19 (TCRdb year 2020). Regarding the research as a whole: Samples from collaborators originated in the United States, Italy and Spain and spanned both the acute and convalescent phases of COVID-19. The repertoires were made available in a free public database intended to serve as a resource for research on the immune response to SARS-CoV-2. HLA class I and class II types, where available, came from metadata supplied by the sample provider rather than from assay-based typing. The prospective study material was composed of cDNA or gDNA derived from T cells, B-cell-depleted T cells, or PBMCs. Samples came from the ongoing ImmuneRACE study (first 160 participants) plus 1,254 subjects from 6 global collaborators. Nearly every sample came with metadata listing a de-identified subject ID, COVID-19 status, age in years and sex. The dataset comprised deeply sampled blood TCRbeta repertoires from subjects exposed to, actively infected with, or recovered from COVID-19. General study outcomes and caveats: The amount of clinical and demographic metadata varied by source and participant and was provided uncurated.

CDR1 GTSNPN and CDR2 SVGIG were looked up in the germline V gene (reference sequence). Counted from cysteine to phenylalanine, this CDR3 has 12 amino acids. Only the CDR3 part of the read is kept: 36 bases, read in frame from the first base. V and J lose 0 bases and 4 bases, and a span of 6 bases separates them. TCRbeta CDR3 regions were amplified from genomic DNA by means of the immunoSEQ Assay, a bias-controlled multiplex PCR. Per the authors' processing: The number of nucleated cells in each sample was estimated from the amplification of reference gene primers within the assay. To quantify the absolute abundance of each unique TCRbeta CDR3 rearrangement, sequence reads were collapsed and filtered. For each sample, productive Simpson clonality was calculated as the square root of Simpson's diversity index across productive rearrangements. TCRdb holds this immuneACCESS table with in-frame rearrangements only. Some clones are missing; in checked studies, unresolved V genes explain under half, and the rest has no known cause. V and J calls and clone size are given by that table; D and trimming were obtained from the DNA. The sample yields about 270,000 clones; 81% were counted once. Around 3% of the sample comes from the top ten.

The receptor was derived from an older woman with active or convalescent COVID-19. What was sequenced was peripheral blood. The chain joins TRBV30 to TRBJ2-5; matching of 5 bases hints at TRBD2 as the D gene. The nucleotides read TGTGCCTGGAGTGTTGGAGGAGAGACCCAGTACTTC. Translation gives CAWSVGGETQYF.